This is a list of T cell receptor beta chains from one sample in a study of Ad26.COV2.S vaccination and SARS-CoV-2 variants. Sequencing was performed with immunoSEQ multiplex PCR; in TCRdb, only in-frame clones are kept and a portion is missing. The top ten hold around 2.6% of the sample, which has hundreds of thousands of clones, roughly 89% seen once. Specimen: peripheral blood, collected in a trial of Ad26.COV2.S vaccine versus placebo. All receptors come from a person aged 18-65 years who received the Ad26.COV2.S COVID-19 vaccine or a placebo. The CDR3 runs from the conserved cysteine through the conserved F or W. A D gene is named only where the DNA matches it firmly. Not all rows give a size; the values are once, few, many and, for expanded clones, a class.

>-|TRBV7-9|TRBJ2-7|TRBD2
CASSLIILRGANEQYF
TGTGCCAGCAGCTTAATTATTTTGCGGGGGGCCAACGAGCAGTACTTC
>-|TRBV7-8|TRBJ2-6|-
CASSYRFNSGANVLTF
TGTGCCAGCAGCTATAGGTTCAACTCTGGGGCCAACGTCCTGACTTTC
>few|TRBV7-2|TRBJ1-6|-
CASSLARYSPLHF
TGTGCCAGCAGCTTAGCGCGCTATTCACCCCTCCACTTT
>once|TRBV27|TRBJ1-1|-
CASSFRVENTEAFF
TGTGCCAGCAGTTTCAGGGTGGAGAACACTGAAGCTTTCTTT
>-|TRBV19|TRBJ2-1|TRBD2
CASSWGGSRNEQFF
TGTGCCAGCTCCTGGGGCGGGAGTAGAAATGAGCAGTTCTTC
>-|TRBV5-6|TRBJ1-1|-
CASSFGDTEAFF
TGTGCCAGCAGCTTCGGGGACACTGAAGCTTTCTTT
>-|TRBV7-8|TRBJ2-6|-
CASSPREGANVLTF
TGTGCCAGCAGCCCCCGGGAGGGGGCCAACGTCCTGACTTTC
>-|TRBV29-1|TRBJ2-7|-
CSVGGVDYEQYF
TGCAGCGTTGGTGGGGTCGACTACGAGCAGTACTTC
>-|TRBV27|TRBJ1-1|-
CASRQLPENTEAFF
TGTGCCAGCAGACAACTCCCTGAAAACACTGAAGCTTTCTTT
>-|TRBV7-3|TRBJ1-3|-
CASSLMGDYKNTIYF
TGTGCCAGCAGCCTAATGGGGGACTATAAAAACACCATATATTTT
>-|TRBV7-3|TRBJ2-5|TRBD2
CASSPREGARLEAQYF
TGTGCCAGCAGCCCCCGGGAGGGAGCGCGCCTCGAGGCCCAGTACTTC
>-|TRBV28|TRBJ1-2|-
CASSLSRGYYGYTF
TGTGCCAGCAGTTTATCTAGAGGGTACTATGGCTACACCTTC
>-|TRBV7-9|TRBJ2-3|-
CASGTDTQYF
TGTGCCAGCGGGACAGATACGCAGTATTTT
>-|TRBV10-3|TRBJ1-3|TRBD1
CAISDGGQGFGNTIYF
TGTGCCATCAGTGACGGAGGACAGGGGTTTGGAAACACCATATATTTT
>-|TRBV9|TRBJ1-2|-
CASSVAPRSQGYTF
TGTGCCAGCAGCGTAGCCCCCCGATCCCAAGGCTACACCTTC
>few|TRBV4-3|TRBJ2-2|-
CASSQDLYRAPGELFF
TGCGCCAGCAGCCAAGATTTATACAGGGCACCCGGGGAGCTGTTTTTT
>-|TRBV11-3|TRBJ1-1|-
CASSLGRLNTEAFF
TGTGCCAGCAGCTTAGGACGCTTGAACACTGAAGCTTTCTTT
>-|TRBV6-5|TRBJ2-1|-
CASSRVGRDEQFF
TGTGCCAGCAGCAGGGTGGGGCGCGATGAGCAGTTCTTC
>-|TRBV7-8|TRBJ2-1|-
CASSWAEGNEQFF
TGTGCCAGCAGCTGGGCCGAAGGGAATGAGCAGTTCTTC
>-|TRBV5-6|TRBJ2-1|-
CASSPLGVENEQFF
TGTGCCAGCAGCCCGTTAGGGGTCGAGAATGAGCAGTTCTTC
>-|TRBV7-8|TRBJ1-6|-
CASSLEFRTTGNSPLHF
TGTGCCAGCAGCTTAGAGTTTCGGACAACCGGTAATTCACCCCTCCACTTT
>-|TRBV3-1/TRBV3-2|TRBJ1-5|-
CASSQDRHQPQHF
TGTGCCAGCAGCCAAGATAGGCATCAGCCCCAGCATTTT
>-|TRBV28|TRBJ1-5|TRBD1
CASSLGQGARQPQHF
TGTGCCAGCAGTTTGGGTCAGGGGGCACGGCAGCCCCAGCATTTT
>-|TRBV5-1|TRBJ1-1|TRBD1
CASSDRQGADTEAFF
TGCGCCAGCAGCGACCGACAGGGGGCGGACACTGAAGCTTTCTTT
>few|TRBV7-9|TRBJ2-1|TRBD2
CASSLMGEGNLRSYNEQFF
TGTGCCAGCAGCTTAATGGGGGAGGGAAATCTACGGTCCTACAATGAGCAGTTCTTC
>-|TRBV4-2|TRBJ2-7|-
CASSQGEGQDYEQYF
TGTGCCAGCAGCCAGGGGGAGGGACAGGACTACGAGCAGTACTTC
>few|TRBV28|TRBJ1-5|TRBD1
CASRTDRAHQPQHF
TGTGCCAGCAGAACGGACAGGGCCCATCAGCCCCAGCATTTT
>-|TRBV5-4|TRBJ1-6|-
CASSLGSSYNSPLHF
TGTGCCAGCAGCTTGGGGAGCTCCTATAATTCACCCCTCCACTTT
>-|TRBV10-3|TRBJ1-6|TRBD1
CAISEKGQNSPLHF
TGTGCCATCAGTGAAAAGGGACAGAATTCACCCCTCCACTTT
>-|TRBV28|TRBJ2-7|-
CASSLRSVEQYF
TGTGCCAGCAGTTTAAGGTCCGTGGAGCAGTACTTC
>-|TRBV30|TRBJ1-4|-
CAWSVPQRDEKLFF
TGTGCCTGGAGTGTACCTCAGAGAGATGAAAAACTGTTTTTT
>-|TRBV5-4|TRBJ2-7|TRBD1
CASSLPGGSYEQYF
TGTGCCAGCAGCTTGCCAGGGGGTTCGTACGAGCAGTACTTC
>-|TRBV3-1/TRBV3-2|TRBJ2-1|-
CASSLKPQGRLNEQFF
TGTGCCAGCAGCCTAAAGCCACAGGGTCGCCTAAATGAGCAGTTCTTC
>-|TRBV11-2|TRBJ2-3|-
CASSLEWGPGVDTQYF
TGTGCCAGCAGCTTAGAATGGGGCCCGGGAGTAGATACGCAGTATTTT
>-|TRBV9|TRBJ2-1|TRBD2
CASSVGLRTAGDNEQFF
TGTGCCAGCAGCGTAGGCCTCCGAACGGCGGGAGACAATGAGCAGTTCTTC
>-|TRBV7-3|TRBJ2-1|TRBD1
CASSLTTGGFNEQFF
TGTGCCAGCAGCTTAACGACAGGGGGATTCAATGAGCAGTTCTTC
>-|TRBV6-5|TRBJ1-2|-
CASSSGDRNYGYTF
TGTGCCAGCAGTTCAGGGGATAGGAACTATGGCTACACCTTC
>-|TRBV13|TRBJ2-1|TRBD2
CASSLETTGLAGRGEQFF
TGTGCCAGCAGCTTAGAAACGACGGGACTAGCGGGACGTGGTGAGCAGTTCTTC
>-|TRBV4-1|TRBJ2-5|TRBD1
CASSQGGGGETQYF
TGCGCCAGCAGCCAAGGAGGGGGCGGGGAGACCCAGTACTTC
>few|TRBV19|TRBJ2-7|TRBD1
CASSMHRGEQYF
TGTGCCAGTAGTATGCACAGGGGCGAGCAGTACTTC
>-|TRBV14|TRBJ2-1|-
CASSQERGGYNEQFF
TGTGCCAGCAGCCAAGAAAGGGGCGGCTACAATGAGCAGTTCTTC
>-|TRBV5-4|TRBJ1-1|-
CASSLETEAFF
TGTGCCAGCAGCTTGGAAACTGAAGCTTTCTTT
>-|TRBV2|TRBJ1-1|-
CASSVGITEAFF
TGTGCCAGCAGTGTAGGAATCACTGAAGCTTTCTTT
>-|TRBV25-1|TRBJ2-3|-
CASREQSTDTQYF
TGTGCCAGCAGGGAACAGAGCACAGATACGCAGTATTTT
>-|TRBV5-5|TRBJ2-7|TRBD2
CASSPGLRGDIYEQYF
TGTGCCAGCAGCCCAGGATTGCGGGGGGACATTTACGAGCAGTACTTC
>-|TRBV7-3|TRBJ2-7|-
CANHSAGPNSYEQYF
TGTGCCAACCACTCAGCAGGACCTAACTCCTACGAGCAGTACTTC